This T cell receptor (beta chain) was retrieved from a study of T cells in Graves' hyperthyroidism and ophthalmopathy. This clonotype was detected only a few times. The TCR beta CDR3 regions underwent amplification using RNA transcripts as the source. The HTBI set primed first-round TCR CDR3 RT-PCR. TCRdb ran MiXCR on the multiplex PCR reads and lists one entry per CDR3 protein. The sample has a few hundred thousand distinct CDR3 sequences, roughly 18% seen once. V lost 3 bases to trimming and J lost 5 bases; unmatched junction nucleotides: 9. The CDR3 is 16 amino acids. Germline assignment: CDR1 LNHDA and CDR2 SQIVND (reference sequence).

This sequence joins TRBV19 and TRBJ1-4; 7 bases are a match to TRBD1. This TCR derives from a man in his late teens or twenties with Graves' ophthalmopathy. The specimen was blood. DNA of the CDR3: TGTGCCAGTAGTATCGGGACAGAAGCCTTCAATGAAAAACTGTTTTTT. This codes for CASSIGTEAFNEKLFF. Combining the CDR3 with reference TRBV19 and TRBJ1-4 gives the whole variable domain DGGITQSPKYLFRKEGQNVTLSCEQNLNHDAMYWYRQDPGQGLRLIYYSQIVNDFQKGDIAEGYSVSREKKESFPLTVTSAQKNPTAFYLCASSIGTEAFNEKLFFGSGTQLSVL.